This entry lists 4 T cell receptor beta chains sequenced from one sample in a study of prognosis after radiotherapy for stage I lung cancer. From genomic DNA, TCR beta CDR3 was amplified by two-round multiplex PCR. The first round of PCR was done with primers that matched each TRBV and TRBJ gene. Each CDR3 protein gets one entry after TCRdb re-called the multiplex PCR reads with MiXCR. This table has 25,000 to 35,000 distinct CDR3 sequences, 40% to 60% appearing once. The sequencing used PBMCs, collected before or after stereotactic body radiation therapy (not recorded which). These receptor sequences come from a donor at least 50 years old with non-small cell lung cancer.

The sample holds many counts of this clonotype. This chain's CDR3 is CASSYATTSGTTDTQYF. Here the CDR3 DNA reads TGTGCCAGCAGCTACGCAACTACTAGCGGTACAACAGATACGCAGTATTTT. The chain combines TRBV12-3 or TRBV12-4 with TRBJ2-3; 8 bases are a match to TRBD2. V shed 6 bases, J shed 3 bases, and the junction held 14 bases outside the gene matches. There are 17 residues in the CDR3.

This clonotype appeared many times. The CDR3 loop is CASTPGAYTEAFF. The CDR3 region has the DNA TGTGCCAGTACGCCTGGGGCGTACACTGAAGCTTTCTTT. The chain recombines TRBV7-2 with TRBJ1-1, with a possible D match to TRBD1 (5 bases). This CDR3 has 13 amino acids. Between the trimmed V and J ends, which lost 9 bases and 3 bases, there was a span of 14 bases. Germline V gene sequence: CDR1 SGHTA, CDR2 FQGNSA.

This clonotype was found many times. This rearrangement joins TRBV20-1 to TRBJ2-7; D not resolved. Germline assignment: CDR1 DFQATT and CDR2 SNEGSKA (reference sequence). This CDR3 is built from 12 residues. V was clipped by 0 bases and J by 7 bases, with 10 bases between them. The CDR3 spells CSARDHSREQYF. CDR3 nucleotides: TGCAGTGCTAGAGATCATTCCCGGGAGCAGTACTTC.

The chain is built from TRBV27 and TRBJ2-7, with 7 bases that match TRBD1. The CDR3 runs to 13 residues. V was pared by 6 bases and J by 3 bases, with 5 bases of the junction left unmatched. CDR1 MNHEY and CDR2 SMNVEV come from the germline V gene (reference sequence). CDR3 sequence reads: CASRIGTVYEQYF. The CDR3 region has the DNA TGTGCCAGCAGAATTGGGACAGTCTACGAGCAGTACTTC.